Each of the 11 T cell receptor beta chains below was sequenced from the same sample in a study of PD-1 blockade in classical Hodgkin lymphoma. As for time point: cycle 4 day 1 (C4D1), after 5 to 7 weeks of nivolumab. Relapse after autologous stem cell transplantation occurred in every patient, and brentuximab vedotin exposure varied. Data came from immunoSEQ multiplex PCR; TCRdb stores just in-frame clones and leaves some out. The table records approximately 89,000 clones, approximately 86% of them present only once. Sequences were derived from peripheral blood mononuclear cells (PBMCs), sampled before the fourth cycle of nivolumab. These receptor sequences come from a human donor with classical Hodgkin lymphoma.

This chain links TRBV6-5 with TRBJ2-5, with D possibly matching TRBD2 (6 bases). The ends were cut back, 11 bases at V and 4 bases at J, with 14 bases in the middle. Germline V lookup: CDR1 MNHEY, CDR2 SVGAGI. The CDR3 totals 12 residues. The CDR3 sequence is CASWTGVETQYF. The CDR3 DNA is TGTGCCTCCTGGACGGGAGTAGAGACCCAGTACTTC.

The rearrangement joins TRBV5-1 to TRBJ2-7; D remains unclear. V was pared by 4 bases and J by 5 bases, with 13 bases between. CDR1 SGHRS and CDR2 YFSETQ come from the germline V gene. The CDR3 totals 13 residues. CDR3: CASSPTGVNEQYF. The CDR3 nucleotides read TGCGCCAGCAGCCCTACTGGCGTGAACGAGCAGTACTTC.

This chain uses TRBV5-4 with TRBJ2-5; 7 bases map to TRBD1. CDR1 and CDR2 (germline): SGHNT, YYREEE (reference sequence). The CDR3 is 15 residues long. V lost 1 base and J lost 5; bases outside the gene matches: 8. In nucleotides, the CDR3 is TGTGCCAGCAGCTTGACTGCACAGGGGAGCGAGACCCAGTACTTC. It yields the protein CASSLTAQGSETQYF.

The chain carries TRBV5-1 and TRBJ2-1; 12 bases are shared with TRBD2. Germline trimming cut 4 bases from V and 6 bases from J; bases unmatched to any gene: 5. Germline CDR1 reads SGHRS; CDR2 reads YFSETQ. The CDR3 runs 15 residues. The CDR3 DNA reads TGCGCCAGCAGCCGGACTAGCGGGAACCTCAATGAGCAGTTCTTC. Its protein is CASSRTSGNLNEQFF.

The CDR3 nucleotides are TGTGCCAGCTCACCGGACGGCAACGAGCAGTACTTC. Translating it yields CASSPDGNEQYF. The J gene is TRBJ2-7, the V gene TRBV18; unclear D gene. V was pared by 3 bases and J by 5 bases, with 8 bases between. The CDR3 extends over 12 amino acids. Germline values: CDR1 KGHSH, CDR2 LQKENI.

The CDR3 is CASSVEVSPFYEQYF. As DNA, the CDR3 is TGTGCCAGCAGCGTAGAGGTATCGCCCTTCTACGAGCAGTACTTC. The chain combines TRBV9 with TRBJ2-7, with D unclear. Germline assignment: CDR1 SGDLS and CDR2 YYNGEE. Trimming left V 0 bases short and J 3 bases short, with 13 bases between. CDR3 length: 15 residues. Full variable domain (remainder filled in from reference TRBV9 and TRBJ2-7): DSGVTQTPKHLITATGQRVTLRCSPRSGDLSVYWYQQSLDQGLQFLIQYYNGEERAKGNILERFSAQQFPDLHSELNLSSLELGDSALYFCASSVEVSPFYEQYFGPGTRLTVT.

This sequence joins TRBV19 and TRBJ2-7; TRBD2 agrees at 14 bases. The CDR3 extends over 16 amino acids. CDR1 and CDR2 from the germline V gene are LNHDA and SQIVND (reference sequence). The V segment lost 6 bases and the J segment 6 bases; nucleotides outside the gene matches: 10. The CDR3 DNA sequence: TGTGCCAGTAGCTCCCCGGGGACTAGCGGGAGTTCCGAGCAGTACTTC. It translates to CASSSPGTSGSSEQYF.

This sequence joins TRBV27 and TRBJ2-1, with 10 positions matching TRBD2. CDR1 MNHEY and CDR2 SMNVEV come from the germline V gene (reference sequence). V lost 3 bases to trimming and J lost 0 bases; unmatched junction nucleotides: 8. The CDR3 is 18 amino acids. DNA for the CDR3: TGTGCCAGCAGTTTGGTACTAGCGGGGCCCCGCTCCTACAATGAGCAGTTCTTC. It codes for CASSLVLAGPRSYNEQFF.

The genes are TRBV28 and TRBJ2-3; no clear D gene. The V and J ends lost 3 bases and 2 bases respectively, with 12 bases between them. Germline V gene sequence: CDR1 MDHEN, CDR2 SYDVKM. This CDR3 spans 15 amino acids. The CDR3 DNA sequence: TGTGCCAGCAGTTTCCCAGAGCGACCCACAGATACGCAGTATTTT. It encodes CASSFPERPTDTQYF.

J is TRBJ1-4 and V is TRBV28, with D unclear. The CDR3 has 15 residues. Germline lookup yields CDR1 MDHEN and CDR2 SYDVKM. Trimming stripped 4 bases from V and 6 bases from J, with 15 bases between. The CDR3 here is CASSSPGSTHEKLFF. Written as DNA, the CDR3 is TGTGCCAGCAGTTCCCCTGGGAGTACTCATGAAAAACTGTTTTTT.

The DNA of the CDR3 is TGTGCCAGCAGTTCCCTCTTCCCCGGGGAGCTGTTTTTT. Its translation: CASSSLFPGELFF. The chain carries TRBV6-6 and TRBJ2-2; D remains ambiguous. V dropped 4 bases and J dropped 6 bases, with 9 bases sitting between them. The CDR3 length is 13 residues. Germline values: CDR1 MNHNY, CDR2 SVGAGI (reference sequence).